This entry lists 23 T cell receptor beta chains sequenced from one sample in a study of shared clonotypes between healthy human individuals. Only in-frame clones appear in the TCRdb table, and some are missing; sequencing was by immunoSEQ multiplex PCR. The sample shows approximately 2.4 million clones, almost 96% of them seen only once. The sequenced sample was naive CD4+ T cells sorted from blood. Subset denoted: CD45RA+ positively selected. These receptors originate from a man younger than 30 in good health.

The rearrangement links TRBV5-1 to TRBJ1-1; 10 bases are a match to TRBD1. The germline V gene has CDR1 SGHRS and CDR2 YFSETQ. The CDR3 consists of 15 residues. V lost 1 base to trimming and J lost 6 bases; unmatched junction nucleotides: 6. The CDR3 spells CASSLRTGGVAEAFF. The DNA of the CDR3 is TGCGCCAGCAGCTTGCGGACAGGGGGGGTAGCTGAAGCTTTCTTT.

The CDR3 DNA is TGTGCCAGCAGCGTTTACGGGGGGCCCACAGATACGCAGTATTTT. Amino acids: CASSVYGGPTDTQYF. The chain uses TRBV11-2 and TRBJ2-3, with D possibly being TRBD2 (7 bases). The V gene lost 5 bases and the J gene lost 2 bases, with 14 bases spanning the gap. The CDR3 extends over 15 amino acids. CDR1 is SGHAT, CDR2 FQNNGV, per germline.

The rearrangement joins TRBV28 to TRBJ1-4, with no clear D. This CDR3 has 14 amino acids. The germline CDR1 and CDR2 sequences are MDHEN and SYDVKM. The V and J ends lost 6 bases and 8 bases respectively, with 16 bases between them. The CDR3: CASSLPPLREKLFF. The CDR3 nucleotides are TGTGCCAGCAGCCTCCCCCCCCTCAGAGAAAAACTGTTTTTT.

The chain uses TRBV7-8 and TRBJ1-1; 7 bases agree with TRBD1. The CDR3 loop spans 15 amino acids. CDR1 and CDR2 (germline): SGHVS, FQNEAQ. V lost 5 bases to trimming and J lost 0 bases; unmatched junction nucleotides: 6. CDR3 nucleotide sequence: TGTGCCAGCAGCCCAAGGACAGGCCTGAACACTGAAGCTTTCTTT. Protein sequence: CASSPRTGLNTEAFF.

This chain links TRBV6-1 with TRBJ1-1, with 7 bases fitting TRBD1. V shed 4 bases and J 4 bases; nucleotides not matched to a gene: 6. Germline V gene data show CDR1 as MNHNS and CDR2 as SASEGT. This CDR3 spans 14 amino acids. The CDR3 nucleotides read TGTGCCAGCAGTGTGGGGGGACAGATCACTGAAGCTTTCTTT. Amino acids: CASSVGGQITEAFF.

The chain has TRBV5-4 and TRBJ1-1, with TRBD1 as a possible D gene (5 bases). Germline CDR1 and CDR2: SGHNT and YYREEE (reference sequence). The CDR3 sequence is 13 residues long. V lost 0 bases and J 7 bases, leaving 10 bases between the germline ends. The CDR3 loop is CASSLDRQGEAFF. In nucleotides, the CDR3 is TGTGCCAGCAGCTTGGATCGGCAGGGTGAAGCTTTCTTT.

This clone was recorded once. The V and J genes are TRBV6-6 and TRBJ1-1; D uncertain. The V end lost 10 bases, the J end lost 7 bases, and 10 bases lay between the germline ends. CDR3 size: 10 residues. Germline CDR1 reads MNHNY; CDR2 reads SVGAGI (reference sequence). In nucleotides, the CDR3 is TGTGCCACACATCGGGGTGAAGCTTTCTTT. Protein sequence: CATHRGEAFF.

The V call is TRBV5-6, the J call TRBJ2-5; D might be TRBD2 (5 bases). The CDR3 totals 14 residues. V dropped 6 bases and J dropped 7 bases, with 19 bases sitting between them. Germline V gene data show CDR1 as SGHDT and CDR2 as YYEEEE. The CDR3 DNA sequence: TGTGCCAGCACCGACCTGGGCAGAGAGGGGACCCAGTACTTC. This gives the protein CASTDLGREGTQYF.

V and J are TRBV7-9 and TRBJ2-5; unclear D gene. Germline values: CDR1 SEHNR, CDR2 FQNEAQ (reference sequence). This CDR3 spans 11 amino acids. Trimming removed 5 bases from V and 3 bases from J, with 4 bases in between. The DNA of the CDR3 is TGTGCCAGCAGCATCGAAGAGACCCAGTACTTC. The encoded protein is CASSIEETQYF.

The chain carries TRBV7-2 and TRBJ1-6; D is unresolved. The germline CDR1 and CDR2 sequences are SGHTA and FQGNSA. The CDR3 spans 15 residues. The germline V and J ends were trimmed by 1 base and 9 bases, with 13 bases remaining between them. CDR3 sequence: CASSLDGWDGSPLHF. The CDR3 DNA reads TGTGCCAGCAGCTTAGATGGGTGGGATGGTTCACCCCTCCACTTT.

This clone was detected a few times. V gene TRBV6-5 combines with J gene TRBJ1-6; unclear D gene. V lost 6 bases to trimming and J lost 7 bases, with 10 bases between them. CDR1 MNHEY and CDR2 SVGAGI come from the germline V gene. The CDR3 contains 13 residues. Here the CDR3 DNA reads TGTGCCAGCAGATTGGGTAGGAATTCACCCCTCCACTTT. This sequence encodes CASRLGRNSPLHF.

The chain has TRBV9 and TRBJ2-7; 9 positions match TRBD1. This CDR3 has 14 residues. V dropped 3 bases and J dropped 3; count of bases not matched to a gene: 4. Germline V gene data show CDR1 as SGDLS and CDR2 as YYNGEE. The CDR3 spells CASSEGQGFYEQYF. The CDR3 coding sequence is TGTGCCAGCAGCGAGGGACAGGGCTTCTACGAGCAGTACTTC.

The gene calls are TRBV19 and TRBJ2-2, with TRBD1 matching 7 bases. The CDR3 is 15 amino acids. Germline V gene data show CDR1 as LNHDA and CDR2 as SQIVND (reference sequence). J was trimmed by 5 bases and V by 7 bases; bases with no gene match: 10. The CDR3, as DNA: TGTGCCAGTAACCTCGGGACAGATATTACCGGGGAGCTGTTTTTT. This encodes CASNLGTDITGELFF.

This clone was counted a single time. The chain is built from TRBV28 and TRBJ1-1; a possible D gene is TRBD1 (5 bases). Trimming took off 9 bases at V and 0 bases at J, with 17 bases between the two ends. This CDR3 is 15 amino acids long. From germline, CDR1 is MDHEN and CDR2 SYDVKM. CDR3 in DNA: TGTGCCAGTTTCCCACAGGTATACATGAACACTGAAGCTTTCTTT. It translates to CASFPQVYMNTEAFF.

This clone was found a few times. The V and J genes are TRBV27 and TRBJ1-6, with TRBD1 identical over 9 bases. Germline CDR1 reads MNHEY; CDR2 reads SMNVEV (reference sequence). The length of the CDR3 is 13 residues. The J segment lost 7 bases and the V segment lost 5 bases, leaving 0 bases of the junction unmatched. The CDR3 DNA reads as TGTGCCAGCAGTGGGACAGGGAATTCACCCCTCCACTTT. Protein product: CASSGTGNSPLHF.

The chain couples TRBV28 to TRBJ2-7; 11 bases agree with TRBD1. Germline CDR1 MDHEN, CDR2 SYDVKM. Trimming removed 5 bases from V and 1 base from J; junction bases left unmatched: 4. This CDR3 region has 15 residues. The DNA of the CDR3 is TGTGCCAGCAGTCCGAGGGACAGGGGGTCCTACGAGCAGTACTTC. It translates to CASSPRDRGSYEQYF. The complete variable domain, with remaining parts taken from reference TRBV28 and TRBJ2-7, reads DVKVTQSSRYLVKRTGEKVFLECVQDMDHENMFWYRQDPGLGLRLIYFSYDVKMKEKGDIPEGYSVSREKKERFSLILESASTNQTSMYLCASSPRDRGSYEQYFGPGTRLTVT.

The chain employs TRBV19 and TRBJ1-5; D is possibly TRBD1 (6 bases). Germline CDR1 and CDR2: LNHDA and SQIVND (reference sequence). V gave up 6 bases and J gave up 0 bases, with 18 bases separating them. The CDR3 extends over 17 amino acids. The CDR3 spells CASSSRGGGYSNQPQHF. In DNA form, the CDR3 reads TGTGCCAGTAGCTCCCGGGGGGGCGGGTATAGCAATCAGCCCCAGCATTTT. The full variable domain, its missing parts supplied by reference TRBV19 and TRBJ1-5, is DGGITQSPKYLFRKEGQNVTLSCEQNLNHDAMYWYRQDPGQGLRLIYYSQIVNDFQKGDIAEGYSVSREKKESFPLTVTSAQKNPTAFYLCASSSRGGGYSNQPQHFGDGTRLSIL.

The V gene is TRBV6-5, the J gene TRBJ2-3; D uncertain. CDR1 and CDR2 (germline): MNHEY, SVGAGI. Trimming pared 6 bases from V and 4 bases from J, leaving 8 bases between. The CDR3 covers 12 residues. CDR3 nucleotide sequence: TGTGCCAGCAGGTCAAGAGCAGATACGCAGTATTTT. This gives the protein CASRSRADTQYF.

The chain combines TRBV6-5 with TRBJ2-7; 9 bases map to TRBD1. Trimming removed 4 bases from V and 2 bases from J; junction bases left unmatched: 9. The CDR3 is 16 residues long. Germline CDR1 MNHEY, CDR2 SVGAGI. In DNA, the CDR3 is TGTGCCAGCAGTTCAGTTGGACAGGGGTTAGCCTACGAGCAGTACTTC. The encoded protein is CASSSVGQGLAYEQYF.

This sequence joins TRBV28 and TRBJ2-3; D is undetermined. Germline V gene sequence: CDR1 MDHEN, CDR2 SYDVKM. The CDR3 loop spans 13 amino acids. V dropped 6 bases and J dropped 0 bases, with 7 bases sitting between them. Here the CDR3 DNA reads TGTGCCAGCAGCCTTACTAGCACAGATACGCAGTATTTT. Translating gives CASSLTSTDTQYF.

The chain carries TRBV7-3 and TRBJ2-1, with 14 bases identical to TRBD2. Trimming at V came to 3 bases and at J to 8 bases, leaving 3 bases not matched to a gene. CDR3 length: 15 amino acids. Germline lookup yields CDR1 SGHTA and CDR2 FQGTGA. The CDR3, as DNA: TGTGCCAGCAGCTTGACTAGCGGGGGGGCCGATGAGCAGTTCTTC. Its translation: CASSLTSGGADEQFF.

A remark on this clone: Other DNA sequences in the same sample also yield this CDR3. CDR3 nucleotide sequence: TGTGCCAGCAGCTTAGAGGGAGGGTACGAGCAGTACTTC. This encodes CASSLEGGYEQYF. The chain has TRBV11-3 and TRBJ2-7, with 7 bases that match TRBD2. The CDR3 has 13 amino acids. Germline CDR1 and CDR2: SGHNT and YENEEA. V lost 0 bases to trimming and J lost 4 bases; unmatched junction nucleotides: 0.

In regard to this clone: This specimen includes other DNA sequences encoding the same CDR3. The genes are TRBV6-1 and TRBJ2-7; tentatively, D is TRBD1 or TRBD2 (5 bases each). Trimming took off 7 bases at V and 3 bases at J, with 13 bases between the two ends. CDR3 length equals 13 residues. Germline assignment: CDR1 MNHNS and CDR2 SASEGT. In DNA, the CDR3 is TGTGCCAGCAATCCGGGACCGAGCTACGAGCAGTACTTC. Encoded protein: CASNPGPSYEQYF.